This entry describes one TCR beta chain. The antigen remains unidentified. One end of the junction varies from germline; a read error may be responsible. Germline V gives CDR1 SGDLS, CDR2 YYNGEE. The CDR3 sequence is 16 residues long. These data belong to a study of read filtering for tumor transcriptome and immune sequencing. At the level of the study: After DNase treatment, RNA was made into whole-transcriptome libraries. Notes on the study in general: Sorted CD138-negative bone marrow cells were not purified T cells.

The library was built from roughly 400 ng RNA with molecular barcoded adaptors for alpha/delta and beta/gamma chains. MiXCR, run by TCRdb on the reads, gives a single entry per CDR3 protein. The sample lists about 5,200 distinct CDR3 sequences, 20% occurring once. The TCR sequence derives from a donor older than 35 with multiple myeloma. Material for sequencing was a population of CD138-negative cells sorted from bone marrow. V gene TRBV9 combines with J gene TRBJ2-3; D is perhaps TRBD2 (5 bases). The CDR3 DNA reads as TGTGCCAGCAGCGTTGCTAGCTCCTTAAGCACAGCTACGCAGTATTTT. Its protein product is CASSVASSLSTATQYF.